Reported below is one TCR beta chain. Its antigen is not identified. The source of the sample is a study of response to subunit inactivated influenza vaccine. Study results and limitations: New T cells are recruited in small numbers by each seasonal influenza vaccination, according to the authors' suggestion.

Each CDR3 protein is one row after TCRdb ran MiXCR on the RT-PCR reads. The sample contains approximately 200,000 distinct CDR3 sequences, approximately 15% of which appear only once. Germline V gene lookup returns CDR1 LGHNA and CDR2 YSLEER. The CDR3 is 19 amino acids. Trimming took off 0 bases at V and 7 bases at J, with 26 bases between the two ends. The chain couples TRBV4-3 to TRBJ2-3; no reliable D call. This specimen was CD8+ T cells sorted from PBMCs, taken 5 days after vaccination. This clonotype originated in a man aged 45-65 years who received an inactivated influenza vaccine. This chain's CDR3 is CASSQEWTPYTEGRNTQYF. CDR3 nucleotide sequence: TGCGCCAGCAGCCAAGAATGGACGCCTTATACCGAAGGACGGAATACGCAGTATTTT.